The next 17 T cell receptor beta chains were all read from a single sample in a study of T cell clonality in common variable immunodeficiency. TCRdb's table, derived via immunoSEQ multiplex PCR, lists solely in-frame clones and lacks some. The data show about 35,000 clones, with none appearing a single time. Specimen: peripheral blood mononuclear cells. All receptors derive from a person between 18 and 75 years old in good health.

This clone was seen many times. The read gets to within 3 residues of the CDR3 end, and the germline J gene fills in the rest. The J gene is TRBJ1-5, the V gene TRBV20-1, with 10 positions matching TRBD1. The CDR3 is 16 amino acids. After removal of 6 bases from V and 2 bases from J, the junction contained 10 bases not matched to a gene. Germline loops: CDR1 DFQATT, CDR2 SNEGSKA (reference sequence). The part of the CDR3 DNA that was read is TGCAGTGCCGTCGGGACAGGGGCGAAGGGCAATCAGCCC. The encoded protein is CSAVGTGAKGNQP. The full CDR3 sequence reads CSAVGTGAKGNQPQHF.

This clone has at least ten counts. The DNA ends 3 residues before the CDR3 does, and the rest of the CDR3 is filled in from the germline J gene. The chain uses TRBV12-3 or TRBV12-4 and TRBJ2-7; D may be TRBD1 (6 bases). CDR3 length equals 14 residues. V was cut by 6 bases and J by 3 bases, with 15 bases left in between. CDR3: CASSSRQADYEQYF. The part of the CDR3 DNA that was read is TGTGCCAGCAGCTCTCGACAGGCCGACTACGAG.

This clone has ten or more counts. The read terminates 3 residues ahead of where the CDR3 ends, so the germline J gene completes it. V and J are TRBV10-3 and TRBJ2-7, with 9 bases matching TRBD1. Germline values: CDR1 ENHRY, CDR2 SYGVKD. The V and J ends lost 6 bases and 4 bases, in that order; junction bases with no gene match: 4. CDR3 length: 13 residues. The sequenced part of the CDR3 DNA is TGTGCCATCAGGGAACAGGGGGCTTACGAG. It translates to CAIREQGAYE. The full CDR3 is CAIREQGAYEQYF.

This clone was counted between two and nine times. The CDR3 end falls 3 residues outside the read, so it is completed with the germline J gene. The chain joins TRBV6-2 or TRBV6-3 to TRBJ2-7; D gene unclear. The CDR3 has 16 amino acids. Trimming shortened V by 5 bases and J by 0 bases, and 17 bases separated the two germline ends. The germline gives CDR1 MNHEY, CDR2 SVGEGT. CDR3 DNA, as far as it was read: TGTGCCAGCAGTCCCTTGGCGGCGACGAGCTCCTACGAG. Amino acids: CASSPLAATSSYE. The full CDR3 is CASSPLAATSSYEQYF.

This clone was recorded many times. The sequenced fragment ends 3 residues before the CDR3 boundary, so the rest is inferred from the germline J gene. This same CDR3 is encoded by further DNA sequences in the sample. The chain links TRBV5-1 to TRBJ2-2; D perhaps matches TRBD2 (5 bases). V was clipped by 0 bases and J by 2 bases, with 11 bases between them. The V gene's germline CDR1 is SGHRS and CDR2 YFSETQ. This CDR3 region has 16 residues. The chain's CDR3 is CASSLGGHLNTGELFF. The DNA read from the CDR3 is TGCGCCAGCAGCTTGGGAGGGCACCTTAACACCGGGGAG.

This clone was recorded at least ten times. CDR3 in amino acids: CSASVSGVQETQYF. The sequenced CDR3 bases are TGCAGTGCTAGTGTGAGCGGAGTCCAAGAGACC. The chain has TRBV20-1 and TRBJ2-5; possible D gene TRBD2, 5 bases. The CDR3 end falls 3 residues outside the read, so it is completed with the germline J gene. There are 14 residues in the CDR3. Per the germline V gene, CDR1 is DFQATT and CDR2 is SNEGSKA (reference sequence). Trimming pared 3 bases from V and 1 base from J, leaving 12 bases between.

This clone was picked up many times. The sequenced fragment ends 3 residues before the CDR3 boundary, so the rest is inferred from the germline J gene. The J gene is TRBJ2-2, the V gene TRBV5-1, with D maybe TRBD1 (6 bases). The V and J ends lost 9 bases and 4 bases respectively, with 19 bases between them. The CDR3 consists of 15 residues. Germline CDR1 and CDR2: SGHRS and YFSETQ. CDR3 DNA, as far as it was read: TGCGCCACTCAAATCATAGGGGGAAGCACCGGGGAG. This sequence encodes CATQIIGGSTGE. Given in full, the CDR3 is CATQIIGGSTGELFF.

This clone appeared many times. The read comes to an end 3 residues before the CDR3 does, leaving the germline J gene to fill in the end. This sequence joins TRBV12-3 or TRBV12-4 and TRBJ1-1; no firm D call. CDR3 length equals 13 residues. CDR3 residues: CASSLALVGRAFF. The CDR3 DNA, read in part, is TGTGCCAGCAGTTTAGCGCTAGTGGGTCGG.

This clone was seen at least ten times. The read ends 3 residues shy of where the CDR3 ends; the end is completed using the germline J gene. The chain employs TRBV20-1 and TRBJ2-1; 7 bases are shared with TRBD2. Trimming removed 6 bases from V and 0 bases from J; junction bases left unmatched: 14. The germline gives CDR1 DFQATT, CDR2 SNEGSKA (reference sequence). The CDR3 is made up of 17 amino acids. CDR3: CSAPKAGLADSYNEQFF. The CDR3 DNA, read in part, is TGCAGTGCCCCAAAAGCCGGTCTAGCGGACTCCTACAATGAG.

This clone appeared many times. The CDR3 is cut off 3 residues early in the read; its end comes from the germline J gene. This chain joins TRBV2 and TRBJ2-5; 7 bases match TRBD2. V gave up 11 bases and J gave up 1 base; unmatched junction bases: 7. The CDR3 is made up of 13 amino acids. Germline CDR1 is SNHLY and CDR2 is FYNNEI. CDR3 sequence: CAGRLAVQETQYF. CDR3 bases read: TGTGCCGGACGACTAGCCGTCCAAGAGACC.

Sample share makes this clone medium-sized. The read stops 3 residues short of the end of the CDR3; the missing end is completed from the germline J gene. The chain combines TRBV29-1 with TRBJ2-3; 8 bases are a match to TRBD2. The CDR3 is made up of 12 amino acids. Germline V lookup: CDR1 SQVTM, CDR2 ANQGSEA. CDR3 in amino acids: CSVEGTSQTQYF. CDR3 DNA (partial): TGCAGCGTTGAAGGGACTAGCCAAACG.

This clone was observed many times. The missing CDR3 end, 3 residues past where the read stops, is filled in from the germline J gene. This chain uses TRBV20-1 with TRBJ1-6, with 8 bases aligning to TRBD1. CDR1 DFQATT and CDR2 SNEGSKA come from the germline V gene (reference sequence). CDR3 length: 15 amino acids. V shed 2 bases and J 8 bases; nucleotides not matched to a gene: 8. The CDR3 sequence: CSARRTGRLDSPLHF. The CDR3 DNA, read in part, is TGCAGTGCTAGACGGACAGGGAGGTTAGATTCACCC.

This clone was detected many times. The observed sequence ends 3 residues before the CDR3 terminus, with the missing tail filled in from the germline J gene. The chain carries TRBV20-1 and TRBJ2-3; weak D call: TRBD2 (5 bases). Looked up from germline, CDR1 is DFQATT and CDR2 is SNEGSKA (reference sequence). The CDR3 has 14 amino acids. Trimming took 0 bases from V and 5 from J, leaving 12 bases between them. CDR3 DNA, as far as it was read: TGCAGTGCTAGAGAGGCCCGGGGAATAGATACG. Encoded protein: CSAREARGIDT. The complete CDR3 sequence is CSAREARGIDTQYF.

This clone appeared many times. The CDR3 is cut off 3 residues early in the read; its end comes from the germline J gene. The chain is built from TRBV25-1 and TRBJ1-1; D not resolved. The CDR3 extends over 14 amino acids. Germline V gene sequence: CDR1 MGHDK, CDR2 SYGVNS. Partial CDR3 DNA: TGTGCCAGCAGTGAATGGGTCAGGCTCCCAGTG. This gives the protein CASSEWVRLPV. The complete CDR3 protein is CASSEWVRLPVAFF.

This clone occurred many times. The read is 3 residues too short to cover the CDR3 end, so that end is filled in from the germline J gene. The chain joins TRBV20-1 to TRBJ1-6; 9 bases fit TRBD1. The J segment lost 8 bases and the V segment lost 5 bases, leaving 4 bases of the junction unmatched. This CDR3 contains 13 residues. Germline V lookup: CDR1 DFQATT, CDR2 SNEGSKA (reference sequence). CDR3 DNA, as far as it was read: TGCAGTGCTCCGGACAGGGGAGATTCACCC. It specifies CSAPDRGDSP. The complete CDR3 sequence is CSAPDRGDSPLHF.

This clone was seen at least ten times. CDR3 protein: CASSSTGGLGNQPQHF. CDR3 bases read: TGTGCCAGCAGTTCGACAGGGGGTCTGGGCAATCAGCCC. The chain combines TRBV2 with TRBJ1-5, with 9 bases fitting TRBD1. The observed sequence ends 3 residues before the CDR3 terminus, with the missing tail filled in from the germline J gene. The CDR3 is 16 amino acids. V shed 5 bases, J shed 2 bases, and the junction held 7 bases outside the gene matches. Looked up from germline, CDR1 is SNHLY and CDR2 is FYNNEI.

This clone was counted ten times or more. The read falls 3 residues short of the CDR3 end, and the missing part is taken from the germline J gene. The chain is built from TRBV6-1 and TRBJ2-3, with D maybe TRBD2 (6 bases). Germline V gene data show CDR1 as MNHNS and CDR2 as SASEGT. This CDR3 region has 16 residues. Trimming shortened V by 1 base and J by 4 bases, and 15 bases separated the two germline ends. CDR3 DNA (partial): TGTGCCAGCAGTGAAGTGTCCGGACTAAGCGCAGATACG. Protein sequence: CASSEVSGLSADT. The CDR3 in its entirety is CASSEVSGLSADTQYF.